This T cell receptor beta chain was profiled in a study of shared clonotypes between healthy human individuals. The study, taken as a whole, reports: Sampling covered nothing but blood. Tissue TCR repertoires likely differ from those found in blood. Incomplete sequencing of sorted subsets was indicated by rarefaction despite large depth.

Several immunoSEQ plates received, in even portions, the genomic DNA of each subset. Clones were sequenced by immunoSEQ multiplex PCR, and TCRdb holds only the in-frame ones, with some missing. The table shows fewer than 850,000 clones, with 60% to 80% occurring only once. This clone was detected only a few times. Its antigen is as yet unknown. Other DNA sequences within the sample encode an identical CDR3. The sample comprised memory CD4+ T cells sorted from blood. Specified subset: CD45RA-negative fraction. The TCR sequence derives from a woman aged 25-40 years in good health.

CDR3 amino acids: CASSLGSSNYGYTF. The CDR3 region has the DNA TGCGCCAGCAGCTTGGGCAGTTCTAACTATGGCTACACCTTC. This chain joins TRBV5-1 and TRBJ1-2, with D unclear. V was cut by 0 bases and J by 0 bases, with 6 bases left in between. The CDR3 is 14 residues long. The V gene's germline CDR1 is SGHRS and CDR2 YFSETQ.